These 10 T cell receptor beta chains were all obtained from the same sample, sequenced in a study of blood T cell repertoires in COVID-19. Assay: immunoSEQ multiplex PCR; the TCRdb copy retains only in-frame clones and omits some. The table lists under 200,000 clones, approximately 88% of them singletons, with roughly 2.8% in the top ten. The specimen sequenced was peripheral blood. The source is a woman in her fifties or sixties with acute or convalescent COVID-19.

The chain recombines TRBV6-2 or TRBV6-3 with TRBJ1-2; 9 nucleotides match TRBD1. Germline trimming cut 5 bases from V and 4 bases from J; bases unmatched to any gene: 2. Looked up from germline, CDR1 is MNHEY and CDR2 is SVGEGT. The CDR3 covers 13 residues. The CDR3 sequence is CASSMDRGYGYTF. CDR3 nucleotides: TGTGCCAGCAGTATGGACAGGGGCTATGGCTACACCTTC.

The CDR3 nucleotides read TGTGCCAGCAGAATCAGGGGAAATTCACCCCTCCACTTT. Residues: CASRIRGNSPLHF. This chain joins TRBV6-5 and TRBJ1-6, with D perhaps matching TRBD1 (6 bases). V was trimmed by 6 bases and J by 7 bases, leaving 10 bases between them. The CDR3 is 13 residues long. Per the germline V gene, CDR1 is MNHEY and CDR2 is SVGAGI.

The chain couples TRBV5-1 to TRBJ1-1; 8 positions match TRBD1. V was pared by 4 bases and J by 5 bases, with 7 bases of the junction left unmatched. Per the germline V gene, CDR1 is SGHRS and CDR2 is YFSETQ. The CDR3 runs 14 residues. The CDR3 DNA is TGCGCCAGCAGCATAGGACAGGGTCGAACTGAAGCTTTCTTT. Protein product: CASSIGQGRTEAFF.

The chain employs TRBV18 and TRBJ1-2, with a tentative D call TRBD1 (5 bases). Trimming took 1 base from V and 0 from J, leaving 12 bases between them. This CDR3 contains 16 residues. The V gene's germline CDR1 is KGHSH and CDR2 LQKENI. CDR3 protein: CASSPLGQAPNYGYTF. CDR3 coding DNA: TGTGCCAGCTCACCACTGGGGCAGGCACCTAACTATGGCTACACCTTC. The full variable domain, in which reference TRBV18 and TRBJ1-2 provide the parts outside the CDR3, is NAGVMQNPRHLVRRRGQEARLRCSPMKGHSHVYWYRQLPEEGLKFMVYLQKENIIDESGMPKERFSAEFPKEGPSILRIQQVVRGDSAAYFCASSPLGQAPNYGYTFGSGTRLTVV.

The chain's CDR3 is CASSWAEGHLGNTIYF. CDR3 sequence (DNA): TGCGCCAGCAGCTGGGCCGAGGGACATCTTGGAAACACCATATATTTT. The genes are TRBV5-1 and TRBJ1-3; D possibly corresponds to TRBD1 (6 bases). The CDR3 loop spans 16 amino acids. CDR1 and CDR2 (germline): SGHRS, YFSETQ. Trimming took 3 bases from V and 3 from J, leaving 16 bases between them. Full variable domain (outside the CDR3, taken from reference TRBV5-1 and TRBJ1-3): KAGVTQTPRYLIKTRGQQVTLSCSPISGHRSVSWYQQTPGQGLQFLFEYFSETQRNKGNFPGRFSGRQFSNSRSEMNVSTLELGDSALYLCASSWAEGHLGNTIYFGEGSWLTVV.

The chain couples TRBV13 to TRBJ2-7, with 8 bases fitting TRBD1. The CDR3 covers 14 residues. Trimming took 3 bases from V and 0 from J; bases not matched to a gene: 1. CDR1 and CDR2 from the germline V gene are PRHDT and FYEKMQ (reference sequence). The CDR3 sequence is CASSLDRASYEQYF. In nucleotides, the CDR3 is TGTGCCAGCAGCTTGGACAGGGCCTCCTACGAGCAGTACTTC.

V and J are TRBV7-2 and TRBJ2-7; 10 bases fit TRBD2. CDR1 and CDR2 (germline): SGHTA, FQGNSA. The CDR3 covers 12 residues. V was pared by 5 bases and J by 12 bases, with 7 bases of the junction left unmatched. The CDR3 coding sequence is TGTGCCAGCAGCCCAACTAGCGGGAACCCGTACTTC. This codes for CASSPTSGNPYF.

The CDR3 spells CASSPSGASSYEQYF. The CDR3 region has the DNA TGTGCCAGCAGCCCCAGCGGGGCCAGCTCCTACGAGCAGTACTTC. The chain combines TRBV5-4 with TRBJ2-7; TRBD2 aligns across 7 bases. The V gene's germline CDR1 is SGHNT and CDR2 YYREEE (reference sequence). This CDR3 is built from 15 residues. J gave up 0 bases and V 4 bases, and 7 bases lay outside the gene matches.

The chain links TRBV11-2 to TRBJ2-5, with 9 bases aligning to TRBD2. After removal of 3 bases from V and 6 bases from J, the junction contained 11 bases not matched to a gene. This CDR3 has 16 amino acids. CDR1 is SGHAT and CDR2 is FQNNGV in the germline V gene. The CDR3 here is CASSFLAAGGPKTQYF. In DNA form, the CDR3 reads TGTGCCAGCAGCTTCCTCGCCGCGGGGGGGCCGAAGACCCAGTACTTC.

The chain joins TRBV4-1 to TRBJ1-3; 8 bases match TRBD1. J lost 10 bases, V lost 0 bases, and 11 bases had no gene match. From germline, CDR1 is MGHRA and CDR2 YSYEKL. The length of the CDR3 is 16 residues. The CDR3 DNA sequence: TGCGCCAGCAGCCAAGATGCCGGACAGGGTGTCTTTACCATATATTTT. Protein sequence: CASSQDAGQGVFTIYF.